This is a list of T cell receptor beta chains from one sample in a study of CD8 T cells in Susac syndrome. TCRdb re-analysed the immunoSEQ multiplex PCR reads in MiXCR, keeping a single row per CDR3 protein. Among 150,000 to 200,000 distinct CDR3 sequences listed, 90% to 95% were seen once. Sequencing was performed on CD4+ T cells from PBMCs. All receptors derive from a human donor in good health. Each CDR3 is given without its conserved first and last residue. Each record gives: J gene, V gene, CDR3 protein.

TRBJ2-7,TRBV7-3,ASSVGQVGEQY
TRBJ1-6,TRBV7-9,ASSPVGYGNPLH
TRBJ2-3,TRBV29-1,SVGEQGGTQY
TRBJ1-1,TRBV7-9,ASSLDRVGTEAF
TRBJ1-1,TRBV20-1,SARGTGRNGAF
TRBJ2-7,TRBV20-1,SARRGGTSYEQY
TRBJ1-1,TRBV20-1,SVKTGLNTEAF
TRBJ2-1,TRBV12-3/TRBV12-4,ASSFSGGSPEQF
TRBJ2-5,TRBV5-4,ASSLARGDQETQY
TRBJ1-6,TRBV30,AWSAGTGGNSPLH
TRBJ2-5,TRBV4-3,ASSQEPLTGSETQY
TRBJ2-7,TRBV20-1,SAATGEEYEQY
TRBJ2-7,TRBV5-1,ASSWGVGVSYEQY
TRBJ2-7,TRBV30,AWSPRRRGAYEQY
TRBJ2-7,TRBV3-1,ASSHLGTSPDEQY
TRBJ1-1,TRBV20-1,SARGGQGGTEAF
TRBJ2-3,TRBV29-1,SVALAGSTDTQY
TRBJ2-3,TRBV20-1,SARTGGTDTQY
TRBJ2-1,TRBV4-1,AESGAISYNEQF
TRBJ1-6,TRBV12-3/TRBV12-4,ASSLSGNGNSPLH
TRBJ1-2,TRBV29-1,SVESRGANYGYT
TRBJ2-2,TRBV7-9,ASRPMELAGELF
TRBJ2-7,TRBV9,ASSVAPERGDEQY
TRBJ2-3,TRBV27,ATRGRTDTQY
TRBJ1-5,TRBV20-1,SARLDRNQPQH
TRBJ2-3,TRBV7-2,ASSLVSFKDTQY
TRBJ1-6,TRBV3-1,ASSLWEHYNSPLH
TRBJ2-7,TRBV5-1,ASSSGQGDEQY
TRBJ2-5,TRBV12-3/TRBV12-4,ASSFGLTSGVETQY
TRBJ2-2,TRBV29-1,SVWTGTGTGELF
TRBJ2-3,TRBV7-9,ASSLWTSGGPHTQY
TRBJ2-1,TRBV14,ASSGGAGKQF
TRBJ2-5,TRBV6-5,ASSYSMSSGGIQETQY
TRBJ1-2,TRBV20-1,SAPTINYGYT
TRBJ2-5,TRBV3-1,ASTFEERGKTQY
TRBJ1-2,TRBV20-1,SAQDRAAGYGYT
TRBJ2-5,TRBV29-1,SVSNRGLETQY
TRBJ1-2,TRBV3-1,ASSQGGRVDGYT
TRBJ1-2,TRBV29-1,SVEIFDGYT
TRBJ2-1,TRBV6-2/TRBV6-3,ATLRSNEQF
TRBJ2-7,TRBV12-3/TRBV12-4,ASSRTWFYEQY
TRBJ2-3,TRBV29-1,SGGTGVPDTQY
TRBJ2-7,TRBV6-5,ASSAMGQGAYEQY
TRBJ2-1,TRBV2,ASSAMTSGGTSEQF
TRBJ1-1,TRBV20-1,SAGGQVNTEAF
TRBJ1-4,TRBV4-1,ASTGQGREKLF